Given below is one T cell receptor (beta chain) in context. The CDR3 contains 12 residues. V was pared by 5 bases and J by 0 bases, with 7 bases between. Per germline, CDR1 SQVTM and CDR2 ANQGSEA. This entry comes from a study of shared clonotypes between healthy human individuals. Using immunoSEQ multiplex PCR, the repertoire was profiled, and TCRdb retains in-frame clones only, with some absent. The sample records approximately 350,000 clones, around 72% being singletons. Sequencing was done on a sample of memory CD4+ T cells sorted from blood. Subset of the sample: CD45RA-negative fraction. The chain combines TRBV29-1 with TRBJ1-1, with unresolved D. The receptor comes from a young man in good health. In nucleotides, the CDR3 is TGCAGCGTTCGACCTTTGAACACTGAAGCTTTCTTT. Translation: CSVRPLNTEAFF.